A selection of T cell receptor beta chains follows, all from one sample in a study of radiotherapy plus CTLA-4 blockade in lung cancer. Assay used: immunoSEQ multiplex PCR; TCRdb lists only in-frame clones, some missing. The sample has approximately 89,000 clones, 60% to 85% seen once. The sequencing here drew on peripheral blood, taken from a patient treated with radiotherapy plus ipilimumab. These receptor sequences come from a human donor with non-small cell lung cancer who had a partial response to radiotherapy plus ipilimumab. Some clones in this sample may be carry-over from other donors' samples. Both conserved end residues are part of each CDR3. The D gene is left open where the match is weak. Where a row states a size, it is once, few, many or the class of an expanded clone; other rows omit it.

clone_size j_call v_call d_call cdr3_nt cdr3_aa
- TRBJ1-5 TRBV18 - TGTGCCAGCTCACCAAGTCAGTCTCAGCCCCAGCATTTT CASSPSQSQPQHF
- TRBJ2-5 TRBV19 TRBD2 TGTGCCAGTAGTAGCGGGGGGGGCGGCGAGACCCAGTACTTC CASSSGGGGETQYF
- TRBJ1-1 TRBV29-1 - TGCAGCGTTGTAGACCAATTTAAGGGAGGGAACGCTGAAGCTTTCTTT CSVVDQFKGGNAEAFF
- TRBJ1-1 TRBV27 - TGTGCCAGCAGTTTATCGGGGAGGCACATGAACACTGAAGCTTTCTTT CASSLSGRHMNTEAFF
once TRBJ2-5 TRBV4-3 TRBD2 TGCGCCAGCAGCCACCTCCCCAGGCCTAGCGGGGGTTTGGAGACCCAGTACTTC CASSHLPRPSGGLETQYF
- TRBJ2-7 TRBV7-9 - TGTGCCAGCAGCGTTTTTAGCTACGAGCAGTACTTC CASSVFSYEQYF
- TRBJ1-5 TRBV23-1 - TGCGCCAGCAGTCACCAGATAGGGGATCATCAGCCCCAGCATTTT CASSHQIGDHQPQHF
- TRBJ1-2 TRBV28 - TGTGCCAGCAGTTTTGGGCAGGGTCGATATGGCTACACCTTC CASSFGQGRYGYTF
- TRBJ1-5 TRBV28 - TGTGCCAGCAGTGCACACCATAGCAATCAGCCCCAGCATTTT CASSAHHSNQPQHF
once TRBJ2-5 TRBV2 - TGTGCCAGCAGTAGTTTAGGGACAATTAAGGAGGCCCAGTACTTC CASSSLGTIKEAQYF
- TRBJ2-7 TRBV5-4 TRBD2 TGTGCCAGCAGCCCCGGGACTAGGGCCGACGAGCAGTACTTC CASSPGTRADEQYF
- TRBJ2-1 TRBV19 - TGTGCCAGCACGGTGGAGTTGGACTCCAATGAGCAGTTCTTC CASTVELDSNEQFF
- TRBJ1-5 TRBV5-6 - TGTGCCAGCAGCTTGGACAGCCATAGCAATCAGCCCCAGCATTTT CASSLDSHSNQPQHF
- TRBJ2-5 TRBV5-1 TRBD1 TGCGCCAGCAGCTTGGGGGACAGATCTAGAGAGCAGTACTTC CASSLGDRSREQYF
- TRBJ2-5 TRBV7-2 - TGTGCCAGCAGCTTCGTGGAGCAAGAGACCCAGTACTTC CASSFVEQETQYF
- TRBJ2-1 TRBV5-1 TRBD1 TGCGCCAGCAGCCCCGATGGACAGGTATCCTACAATGAGCAGTTCTTC CASSPDGQVSYNEQFF
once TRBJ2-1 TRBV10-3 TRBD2 TGTGCCATCAGCGGTCTAGCGGGGTCCTACAATGAGCAGTTCTTC CAISGLAGSYNEQFF
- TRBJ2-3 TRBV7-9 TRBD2 TGTGCCAGCGGATACCAGCGGGGGAGCACAGATGCGCAGTATTTT CASGYQRGSTDAQYF
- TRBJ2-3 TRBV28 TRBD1 TGTGCCAGCACCATAGGCCGGTGGCAGGGGGCTAGCACAGATACGCAGTATTTT CASTIGRWQGASTDTQYF
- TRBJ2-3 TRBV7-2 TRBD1 TGTGCCAGCATCAATAAGGGGGTCACAGGGGTAATCATCCCAGATACGCAGTATTTT CASINKGVTGVIIPDTQYF
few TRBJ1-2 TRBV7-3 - TGTGCCAGCAGCCGGGGAGCGGGCTATGGCTACACCTTC CASSRGAGYGYTF
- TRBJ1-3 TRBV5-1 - TGCGCCAGCAGCCTGCCGACTTCGAACTCTGGAAACACCATATATTTT CASSLPTSNSGNTIYF
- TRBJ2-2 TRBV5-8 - TGTGCCAGCAGCTCCAGAAACACCGGGGAGCTGTTTTTT CASSSRNTGELFF
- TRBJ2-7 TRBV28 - TGTGCCAGCGAGACCTCCCCGGGCGAGCAGTACTTC CASETSPGEQYF
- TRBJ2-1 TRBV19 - TGTGCCAGTAGTATGGGCTCCAGGGGGGCCTCCTACAATGAGCAGTTCTTC CASSMGSRGASYNEQFF
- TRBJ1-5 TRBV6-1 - TGTGCCAGCACCCGGCTGGCGGCTCAGCCCCAGCATTTT CASTRLAAQPQHF
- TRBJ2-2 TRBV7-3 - TGTGCCAGCAGCTTGACAGACAGGACGGGGGAGCTGTTTTTT CASSLTDRTGELFF
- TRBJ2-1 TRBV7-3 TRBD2 TGTGCCAGCAGCTCCAACCCGACTAGCTATGCCAATGAGCAGTTCTTC CASSSNPTSYANEQFF
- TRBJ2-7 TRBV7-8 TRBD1 TGTGCCGGCAGCTCGCCGAGGACAGGGCGCATCTACGAGCAGTACTTC CAGSSPRTGRIYEQYF
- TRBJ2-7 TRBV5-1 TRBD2 TGCGCCAGCAGCTTGGCCCCGCGACTAGCGGGCTACTACGAGCAGTACTTC CASSLAPRLAGYYEQYF
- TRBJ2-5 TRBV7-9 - TGTGCCAGCAGCTGGGGGGTTCAGGAGACCCAGTACTTC CASSWGVQETQYF
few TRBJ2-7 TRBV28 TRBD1 TGTGCCAGCAGTTTGAGACAGGGATCCTACGAGCAGTACTTC CASSLRQGSYEQYF
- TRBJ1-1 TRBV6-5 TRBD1 TGTGCCAGCAGTCGTGGGACAGGCATAGCTTTCTTT CASSRGTGIAFF
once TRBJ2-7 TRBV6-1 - TGTGCCAGCAACCGCCGGGACACTGTCTACGAGCAGTACTTC CASNRRDTVYEQYF
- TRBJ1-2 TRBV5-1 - TGCGCCAGCAGCTTGGGCGGGGGCGCTGAGAATTATGGCTACACCTTC CASSLGGGAENYGYTF
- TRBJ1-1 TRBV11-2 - TGTGCCAGCAGCGTACGGTCGAACACTGAAGCTTTCTTT CASSVRSNTEAFF
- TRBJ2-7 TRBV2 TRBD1 TGTGCCAGCAGTCCGGACAGGAACTCCTACGAGCAGTACTTC CASSPDRNSYEQYF
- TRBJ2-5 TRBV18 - TGTGCCAGTCAGGTCGGGGGCCAAGAGACCCAGTACTTC CASQVGGQETQYF
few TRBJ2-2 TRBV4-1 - TGCGCCAGCAGCCAAATCCCGCGGCAGAACACCGGGGAGCTGTTTTTT CASSQIPRQNTGELFF
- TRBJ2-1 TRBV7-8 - TGTGCCAGCAGCTTAGCGATCGGGGGTGGCACCTGGGGTAATGAGCAGTTCTTC CASSLAIGGGTWGNEQFF
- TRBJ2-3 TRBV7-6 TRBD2 TGTGCCAGCAGCTTAGGTCTAGCGGGAGGCACAGATACGCAGTATTTT CASSLGLAGGTDTQYF
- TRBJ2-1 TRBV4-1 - TGCGCCAGCAGCCAAATCCGGAGGGCGCCCTACAATGAGCAGTTCTTC CASSQIRRAPYNEQFF
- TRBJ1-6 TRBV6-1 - TGTGCCAGCAGTGTTACGCAGCGACTTGATTCACCCCTCCACTTT CASSVTQRLDSPLHF
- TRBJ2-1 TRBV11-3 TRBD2 TGTGCCAGCAGGGAAGCGGGGGGGCAGTCGTTCTTC CASREAGGQSFF
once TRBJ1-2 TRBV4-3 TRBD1 TGCGCCAGCAGCCAAGATTGGGGGACAGGAATTAACTATGGCTACACCTTC CASSQDWGTGINYGYTF
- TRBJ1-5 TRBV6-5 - TGTGCCAGCAGATCAGGGTATAGCAATCAGCCCCAGCATTTT CASRSGYSNQPQHF
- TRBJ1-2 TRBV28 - TGTGCCAGCAGTTCCTATAACCGGGACATCAACTATGGCTACACCTTC CASSSYNRDINYGYTF
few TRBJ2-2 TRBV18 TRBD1 TGTGCCAGCTCACTCTGGACAGGGGGCCTCACCGGGGAGCTGTTTTTT CASSLWTGGLTGELFF
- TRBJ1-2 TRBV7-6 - TGTGCCAGCAGCTTAAATCCGAGGGACTATGGCTACACCTTC CASSLNPRDYGYTF